The 26 T cell receptor beta chains listed next were all sequenced from one sample in a study of T cell repertoires in cytomegalovirus infection. TCRdb called the reads again in MiXCR, with one record for every CDR3 protein. The sample yields nearly 650,000 distinct CDR3 sequences, roughly a quarter seen once. The sequencing input was CD8+ T cells from PBMCs. These receptors were taken from a human donor in good health (CMV status not recorded). Some clones in this sample may be carry-over from other donors' samples.

Concerning this clonotype: This sequence may be a read error, since a much larger clone differs from it by one base. The CDR3 sequence: CASSFVPEDMQYF. CDR3 coding DNA: TGTGCCAGCAGTTTTGTACCCGAGGATATGCAGTATTTT. The chain joins TRBV12-3 or TRBV12-4 to TRBJ2-3; D is uncertain. The CDR3 has 13 amino acids.

This clonotype was detected a few times. The rearrangement uses TRBV6-5 and TRBJ2-6; D is uncertain. There are 15 residues in the CDR3. Trimming removed 8 bases at V and 0 bases at J, with 11 bases between. The V gene's germline CDR1 is MNHEY and CDR2 SVGAGI. CDR3 sequence (DNA): TGTGCCAGCCGCCTTTGGGTCTCTGGGGCCAACGTCCTGACTTTC. Its protein is CASRLWVSGANVLTF.

This clonotype appeared many times. The chain is built from TRBV5-1 and TRBJ2-7; D call uncertain. The ends were cut back, 4 bases at V and 2 bases at J, with 13 bases in the middle. Germline assignment: CDR1 SGHRS and CDR2 YFSETQ. The CDR3 contains 14 residues. In DNA, the CDR3 is TGCGCCAGCAGCCGGACGCCTGACACCTACGAGCAGTACGTC. Its translation: CASSRTPDTYEQYV.

The rearrangement uses TRBV7-6 and TRBJ2-1, with TRBD1 identical over 8 bases. The J segment lost 4 bases and the V segment lost 3 bases, leaving 8 bases of the junction unmatched. Per the germline V gene, CDR1 is SGHVS and CDR2 is FNYEAQ. There are 16 residues in the CDR3. CDR3 in DNA: TGTGCCAGCAGCTTCGCGAGGACAGGGCCGTACAATGAGCAGTTCTTC. Protein sequence: CASSFARTGPYNEQFF.

This clonotype has a handful of counts. The chain uses TRBV20-1 and TRBJ2-2; 9 nucleotides match TRBD2. V lost 6 bases and J lost 0; bases outside the gene matches: 5. The CDR3 length is 15 residues. Germline CDR1 reads DFQATT; CDR2 reads SNEGSKA (reference sequence). The CDR3 loop is CSANSGGPNTGELFF. The CDR3, as DNA: TGCAGTGCAAATAGCGGGGGCCCGAACACCGGGGAGCTGTTTTTT.

This clonotype was detected a few times. The rearrangement links TRBV20-1 to TRBJ2-2, with D unresolved. The CDR3 runs 15 residues. V lost 3 bases and J 5 bases, leaving 16 bases between the germline ends. Germline values: CDR1 DFQATT, CDR2 SNEGSKA (reference sequence). DNA for the CDR3: TGCAGTGCTAGCCCTCGGGTTATGGGGACCGGGGAGCTGTTTTTT. Its translation: CSASPRVMGTGELFF.

The chain is built from TRBV12-3 or TRBV12-4 and TRBJ2-4; TRBD2 is a possible D gene (5 bases). With 8 bases removed from V and 6 bases from J, the gap between germline ends came to 17 bases. The CDR3 runs to 14 residues. This CDR3 is CASQSRGTGNIQYF. For the CDR3, the DNA is TGTGCCAGCCAAAGTCGGGGTACGGGAAACATTCAGTACTTC.

In DNA form, the CDR3 reads TGTGCCAGCACCTCAGGGGGTGGGGAATCACCCCTCCACTTT. This encodes CASTSGGGESPLHF. The chain recombines TRBV7-9 with TRBJ1-6; TRBD1 aligns across 7 bases. The V segment lost 7 bases and the J segment 10 bases; nucleotides outside the gene matches: 10. Germline values: CDR1 SEHNR, CDR2 FQNEAQ (reference sequence). The length of the CDR3 is 14 residues. Complete variable domain (other parts from reference TRBV7-9 and TRBJ1-6): DTGVSQNPRHKITKRGQNVTFRCDPISEHNRLYWYRQTLGQGPEFLTYFQNEAQLEKSRLLSDRFSAERPKGSFSTLEIQRTEQGDSAMYLCASTSGGGESPLHFGNGTRLTVT.

This clonotype was found many times. The chain is built from TRBV13 and TRBJ2-7; 10 nucleotides align to TRBD1. J lost 1 base, V lost 5 bases, and 5 bases had no gene match. Per germline, CDR1 PRHDT and CDR2 FYEKMQ (reference sequence). The CDR3 covers 15 residues. The CDR3 reads CASSLGTGVSYEQYF. CDR3 sequence (DNA): TGTGCCAGCAGCCTTGGGACAGGGGTGTCCTACGAGCAGTACTTC.

V gene TRBV7-9 combines with J gene TRBJ2-2; no firm D call. The CDR3 runs to 12 residues. Trimming removed 8 bases from V and 4 bases from J, with 8 bases in between. Germline V CDR1 and CDR2: SEHNR, FQNEAQ (reference sequence). CDR3 nucleotide sequence: TGTGCCAGCCACCAAATCACCGGGGAGCTGTTTTTT. Protein sequence: CASHQITGELFF.

The chain has TRBV27 and TRBJ2-1, with 9 positions matching TRBD1. The CDR3 loop spans 16 amino acids. J lost 9 bases, V lost 6 bases, and 15 bases had no gene match. The V gene's germline CDR1 is MNHEY and CDR2 SMNVEV (reference sequence). The CDR3 here is CASSFLQTGGHGEQFF. CDR3 nucleotide sequence: TGTGCCAGCAGCTTCTTACAGACAGGGGGTCACGGTGAGCAGTTCTTC.

In its sample, this clonotype was seen many times. The V and J genes are TRBV28 and TRBJ2-1; D is perhaps TRBD1 (5 bases). This CDR3 is built from 15 residues. The V gene lost 6 bases and the J gene lost 5 bases, with 17 bases spanning the gap. Germline-derived CDR1 and CDR2 are MDHEN and SYDVKM. The CDR3 sequence is CASRTTGYGHNEQFF. As DNA, the CDR3 is TGTGCCAGCAGAACTACAGGTTATGGCCACAATGAGCAGTTCTTC.

V and J are TRBV7-9 and TRBJ2-7, with D maybe TRBD1 (5 bases). Trimming removed 5 bases at V and 3 bases at J, with 11 bases between. Germline assignment: CDR1 SEHNR and CDR2 FQNEAQ (reference sequence). CDR3 size: 13 residues. The CDR3 nucleotides read TGTGCCAGCAGCCCAGACGGACACTACGAGCAGTACGTC. This codes for CASSPDGHYEQYV.

As to this clonotype: One end of the junction fails to match germline, which may point to a read error. V usage is TRBV9 and J usage is TRBJ2-1; D could derive from TRBD1 or TRBD2 (5 bases each). There are 16 residues in the CDR3. Germline-derived CDR1 and CDR2 are SGDLS and YYNGEE. Written as DNA, the CDR3 is TGTACCAGCAGCGTAGGGTTCGGGGCGTCCTACAATGAGCAGTTCTTC. As protein: CTSSVGFGASYNEQFF.

This chain connects TRBV6-8 to TRBJ2-5, with 10 bases that match TRBD1. V gave up 5 bases and J gave up 2 bases; unmatched junction bases: 11. CDR3 length equals 17 residues. Germline assignment: CDR1 MNHGY and CDR2 SAAAGT. CDR3 protein: CASSAGQGPLGQETQYF. In DNA, the CDR3 is TGTGCCAGCAGTGCGGGACAGGGGCCACTCGGGCAAGAGACCCAGTACTTC.

The V call is TRBV19, the J call TRBJ2-1; D remains ambiguous. V was cut by 0 bases and J by 2 bases, with 2 bases left in between. CDR1 is LNHDA, CDR2 SQIVND, per germline (reference sequence). CDR3 length: 13 residues. This CDR3 is CASSIDPYNEQFF. DNA for the CDR3: TGTGCCAGTAGTATAGATCCCTACAATGAGCAGTTCTTC.

Concerning this clonotype: This could be a read error, since a much larger clone is one nucleotide away. The rearrangement links TRBV7-2 to TRBJ2-7; 12 bases map to TRBD2. In germline, CDR1 is SGHTA, CDR2 FQGNSA. V gave up 5 bases and J gave up 2 bases; unmatched junction bases: 13. The CDR3 spans 18 residues. The CDR3 protein is CASSPRLAGGYCPYEQYF. The DNA for the CDR3 is TGTGCCAGCAGCCCCAGGCTAGCGGGGGGGTACTGTCCCTACGAGCAGTACTTC. The full variable domain, completed using reference TRBV7-2 and TRBJ2-7, is GAGVSQSPSNKVTEKGKDVELRCDPISGHTALYWYRQSLGQGLEFLIYFQGNSAPDKSGLPSDRFSAERTGGSVSTLTIQRTQQEDSAVYLCASSPRLAGGYCPYEQYFGPGTRLTVT.

This clonotype is a singleton in its sample. V is TRBV6-6 and J is TRBJ2-7; 7 nucleotides agree with TRBD2. The germline gives CDR1 MNHNY, CDR2 SVGAGI (reference sequence). Trimming removed 4 bases from V and 3 bases from J; junction bases left unmatched: 15. This CDR3 is 17 amino acids long. The CDR3 bases are TGTGCCAGCAGTTCCGGGATGGCGGGGGTTGAGGACTACGAGCAGTACGTC. This gives the protein CASSSGMAGVEDYEQYV.

This rearrangement joins TRBV19 to TRBJ2-7; TRBD2 aligns across 7 bases. This CDR3 is 12 amino acids long. The germline V gene encodes CDR1 LNHDA and CDR2 SQIVND (reference sequence). V lost 5 bases and J lost 6; bases outside the gene matches: 4. The CDR3 sequence: CASSWGRGEQYF. In DNA, the CDR3 is TGTGCCAGTAGTTGGGGGAGGGGCGAGCAGTACTTC.

The chain couples TRBV6-1 to TRBJ2-1, with D uncertain. V lost 5 bases to trimming and J lost 2 bases, with 19 bases between them. Looked up from germline, CDR1 is MNHNS and CDR2 is SASEGT. The length of the CDR3 is 17 residues. CDR3 DNA sequence: TGTGCCAGCAGTAACTCGGACCCCCGGTTGACCTACAATGAGCAGTTCTTC. This gives the protein CASSNSDPRLTYNEQFF.

This rearrangement joins TRBV15 to TRBJ1-2; TRBD1 aligns across 11 bases. Germline CDR1 and CDR2: LNHNV and YYDKDF (reference sequence). This CDR3 is 17 amino acids long. Losses at the gene ends were 0 bases for V and 4 bases for J; bases not matched to a gene: 7. The CDR3 sequence: CATSRDLGQGGSYGYTF. The CDR3, as DNA: TGTGCCACCAGCAGAGATCTGGGACAGGGGGGGTCCTATGGCTACACCTTC.

In its sample, this clonotype was seen once. The J gene is TRBJ1-1, the V gene TRBV27, with 8 bases identical to TRBD1. Per the germline V gene, CDR1 is MNHEY and CDR2 is SMNVEV (reference sequence). J lost 4 bases, V lost 6 bases, and 10 bases had no gene match. The CDR3 runs 15 residues. The CDR3 nucleotides read TGTGCCAGCAGCGACCACACAGGGGGAGGCACTGAAGCTTTCTTT. Protein product: CASSDHTGGGTEAFF.

In its sample, this clonotype was seen many times. The V and J genes are TRBV28 and TRBJ2-2; D not certain. CDR1 is MDHEN, CDR2 SYDVKM, per germline. The CDR3 is 13 residues long. V was shortened by 5 bases and J by 3 bases, with 7 bases between the two germline ends. CDR3 amino acids: CASSAVDTGELFF. CDR3 DNA sequence: TGTGCCAGCAGTGCGGTAGACACCGGGGAGCTGTTTTTT. Based on the CDR3 plus reference TRBV28 and TRBJ2-2, the full variable domain is DVKVTQSSRYLVKRTGEKVFLECVQDMDHENMFWYRQDPGLGLRLIYFSYDVKMKEKGDIPEGYSVSREKKERFSLILESASTNQTSMYLCASSAVDTGELFFGEGSRLTVL.

This clonotype occurred many times. The chain carries TRBV5-4 and TRBJ2-3, with 7 bases lining up with TRBD1. The CDR3 extends over 15 amino acids. Germline V lookup: CDR1 SGHNT, CDR2 YYREEE (reference sequence). J gave up 2 bases and V 4 bases, and 7 bases lay outside the gene matches. The CDR3 coding sequence is TGTGCCAGCAGCCCTCCCGGGACAGTCACAGATACGCAGTATTTT. Its translation: CASSPPGTVTDTQYF. Based on the CDR3 plus reference TRBV5-4 and TRBJ2-3, the full variable domain is ETGVTQSPTHLIKTRGQQVTLRCSSQSGHNTVSWYQQALGQGPQFIFQYYREEENGRGNFPPRFSGLQFPNYSSELNVNALELDDSALYLCASSPPGTVTDTQYFGPGTRLTVL.

This clonotype occurred a few times. The chain has TRBV6-2 or TRBV6-3 and TRBJ2-3, with D possibly being TRBD2 (6 bases). Germline lookup yields CDR1 MNHEY and CDR2 SVGEGT. Trimming left V 11 bases short and J 0 bases short, with 18 bases between. This CDR3 is 15 amino acids long. CDR3 DNA: TGTGCCTCCAGAGGCGGGGAGACTAGCACAGATACGCAGTATTTT. Encoded protein: CASRGGETSTDTQYF.

This clonotype occurred many times. The rearrangement uses TRBV6-2 or TRBV6-3 and TRBJ2-1; D gene uncertain. Trimming cost V 7 bases and J 6 bases, with 7 bases left between them. Per the germline V gene, CDR1 is MNHEY and CDR2 is SVGEGT. This CDR3 contains 11 residues. The CDR3 nucleotides are TGTGCCAGCACCCGGGCCAATGAGCAGTTCTTC. Translation: CASTRANEQFF.